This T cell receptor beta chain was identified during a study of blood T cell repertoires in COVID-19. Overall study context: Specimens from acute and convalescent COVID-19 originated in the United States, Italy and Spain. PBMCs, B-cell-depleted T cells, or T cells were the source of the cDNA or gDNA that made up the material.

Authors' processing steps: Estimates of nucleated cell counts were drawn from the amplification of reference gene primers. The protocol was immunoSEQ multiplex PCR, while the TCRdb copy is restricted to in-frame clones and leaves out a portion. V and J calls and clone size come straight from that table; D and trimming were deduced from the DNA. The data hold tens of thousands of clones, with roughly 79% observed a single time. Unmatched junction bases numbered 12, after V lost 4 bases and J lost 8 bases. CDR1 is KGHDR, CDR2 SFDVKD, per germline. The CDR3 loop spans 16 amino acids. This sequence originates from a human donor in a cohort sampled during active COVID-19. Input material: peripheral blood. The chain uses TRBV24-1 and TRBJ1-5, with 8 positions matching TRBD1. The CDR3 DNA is TGTGCCACCAGTGAGTCAGGGGGCCCGAACCCTAAGCCCCAGCATTTT. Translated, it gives CATSESGGPNPKPQHF.